The 29 T cell receptor beta chains below come from one sample, sequenced in a study of beta chain features in type 1 diabetes. All of the isolated RNA was reverse transcribed, so expressed TCRB transcripts were sequenced. Sequencing used immunoSEQ multiplex PCR; TCRdb keeps in-frame clones, though not all of them. The sample includes 150,000 to 170,000 clones, around 10% of them seen just once. Antigens of these TCRs are unknown. Findings of the study overall: Among patients with Type 1 diabetes, TCRB CDR3s were moderately but significantly shorter in every one of the four CD4+ subsets.

The sample comprised central memory CD4+ T cells from blood. The receptors were gathered from a man younger than 45 with type 1 diabetes.

This clone has only a few counts. This sequence joins TRBV7-9 and TRBJ2-3, with a possible D match to TRBD2 (6 bases). The CDR3 is made up of 17 amino acids. Trimming removed 5 bases at V and 8 bases at J, with 26 bases between. Germline V lookup: CDR1 SEHNR, CDR2 FQNEAQ (reference sequence). The CDR3 bases are TGTGCCAGCAGCAACCCCGAGCTCGGGAGTGCGTCGGGTACGCAGTATTTT. Residues: CASSNPELGSASGTQYF.

This clone has more than one count but fewer than ten. J is TRBJ1-1 and V is TRBV7-9, with no clear D. Between the trimmed V and J ends, which lost 5 bases and 4 bases, there was a span of 14 bases. CDR1 and CDR2 from the germline V gene are SEHNR and FQNEAQ (reference sequence). There are 14 residues in the CDR3. CDR3 in amino acids: CASSPPGRFTEAFF. The CDR3, as DNA: TGTGCCAGCAGCCCCCCGGGAAGGTTCACTGAAGCTTTCTTT. The variable domain in full, completed from reference TRBV7-9 and TRBJ1-1, reads DTGVSQNPRHKITKRGQNVTFRCDPISEHNRLYWYRQTLGQGPEFLTYFQNEAQLEKSRLLSDRFSAERPKGSFSTLEIQRTEQGDSAMYLCASSPPGRFTEAFFGQGTRLTVV.

This clone has a handful of counts. The chain employs TRBV10-3 and TRBJ2-6; 11 nucleotides line up with TRBD2. V dropped 4 bases and J dropped 0; count of bases not matched to a gene: 8. The CDR3 has 19 residues. The germline V gene encodes CDR1 ENHRY and CDR2 SYGVKD. The CDR3 DNA reads as TGTGCCATCAGTGGCTTACTGACTAGCGGGGTCTCTGGGGCCAACGTCCTGACTTTC. Protein: CAISGLLTSGVSGANVLTF.

The CDR3: CATSRDLAGSQETQYF. The CDR3, as DNA: TGTGCCACCAGCAGAGATCTAGCGGGGTCGCAGGAGACCCAGTACTTC. This chain connects TRBV15 to TRBJ2-5; 9 bases are shared with TRBD2. The CDR3 runs to 16 residues. CDR1 and CDR2 from the germline V gene are LNHNV and YYDKDF (reference sequence). The V and J ends lost 0 bases and 5 bases, in that order; junction bases with no gene match: 7.

This sequence joins TRBV6-6 and TRBJ2-7; no reliable D call. This CDR3 comprises 11 residues. Germline V lookup: CDR1 MNHNY, CDR2 SVGAGI (reference sequence). V was cut by 5 bases and J by 5 bases, with 7 bases left in between. The DNA for the CDR3 is TGTGCCAGCAGTCGACTCGACGAGCAGTACTTC. This encodes CASSRLDEQYF.

V gene TRBV13 combines with J gene TRBJ2-3, with D possibly being TRBD2 (5 bases). V lost 2 bases and J lost 11, with 20 bases in between. CDR1 PRHDT and CDR2 FYEKMQ come from the germline V gene (reference sequence). The CDR3 is 15 amino acids. The CDR3 here is CASSLFWSPVEGQYF. The CDR3 bases are TGTGCCAGCAGCTTATTTTGGTCGCCCGTAGAGGGGCAGTATTTT.

The genes are TRBV29-1 and TRBJ1-1; TRBD1 aligns across 7 bases. Trimming took 5 bases from V and 4 from J; bases not matched to a gene: 10. The germline gives CDR1 SQVTM, CDR2 ANQGSEA. CDR3 length: 14 residues. CDR3 DNA: TGCAGCGTTCCCAAGGGGGCTTGGGCCACTGAAGCTTTCTTT. Protein sequence: CSVPKGAWATEAFF.

This rearrangement joins TRBV5-1 to TRBJ2-1, with a possible D match to TRBD1 (5 bases). The V gene lost 2 bases and the J gene lost 4 bases, with 7 bases spanning the gap. Looked up from germline, CDR1 is SGHRS and CDR2 is YFSETQ. The CDR3 loop spans 13 amino acids. In DNA, the CDR3 is TGCGCCAGCAGCTTTACAGGTTACAATGAGCAGTTCTTC. Its protein is CASSFTGYNEQFF.

This chain uses TRBV7-2 with TRBJ2-7; D call uncertain. The germline V gene encodes CDR1 SGHTA and CDR2 FQGNSA. V was pared by 1 base and J by 2 bases, with 9 bases between. This CDR3 comprises 14 residues. The CDR3 coding sequence is TGTGCCAGCAGCTTAGTCAGGCAGACCTACGAGCAGTACTTC. Protein product: CASSLVRQTYEQYF. The entire variable domain, with the rest obtained from reference TRBV7-2 and TRBJ2-7, is as follows: GAGVSQSPSNKVTEKGKDVELRCDPISGHTALYWYRQSLGQGLEFLIYFQGNSAPDKSGLPSDRFSAERTGGSVSTLTIQRTQQEDSAVYLCASSLVRQTYEQYFGPGTRLTVT.

The chain carries TRBV9 and TRBJ2-3, with 10 bases that match TRBD2. CDR1 and CDR2 (germline): SGDLS, YYNGEE. V lost 0 bases to trimming and J lost 7 bases; unmatched junction nucleotides: 5. The CDR3 consists of 15 residues. The CDR3 DNA reads as TGTGCCAGCAGCGTAGGGAGCGGGAGGGCTTATACGCAGTATTTT. Translating it yields CASSVGSGRAYTQYF.

For the CDR3, the DNA is TGTGCCAGCAGTCACGGACAGGGGGTAGAGACCCAGTACTTC. Protein: CASSHGQGVETQYF. This rearrangement joins TRBV6-6 to TRBJ2-5; TRBD1 matches 10 bases. CDR1 is MNHNY, CDR2 SVGAGI, per germline (reference sequence). The V and J ends lost 5 bases and 4 bases, in that order; junction bases with no gene match: 4. The CDR3 consists of 14 residues.

The rearrangement links TRBV7-2 to TRBJ2-4, with TRBD1 matching 9 bases. This CDR3 comprises 14 residues. The germline V gene encodes CDR1 SGHTA and CDR2 FQGNSA. V trimming: 3 bases; J trimming: 7 bases; junction bases outside the gene matches: 4. The DNA for the CDR3 is TGTGCCAGCAGCTTGGACAGGGGATGGAACATTCAGTACTTC. Residues: CASSLDRGWNIQYF.

There are a few counts of this clone. The chain combines TRBV7-8 with TRBJ2-1; the D gene is possibly TRBD1 (5 bases). Deletions cut 2 bases from V and 8 bases from J, with 19 bases between. The CDR3 has 16 amino acids. Germline CDR1 reads SGHVS; CDR2 reads FQNEAQ. The CDR3 nucleotides are TGTGCCAGCAGCTTACAGGGAATGGGGCGCCCCTATGAGCAGTTCTTC. Amino acids: CASSLQGMGRPYEQFF.

This sequence joins TRBV6-1 and TRBJ2-7; no reliable D call. The CDR3 runs to 12 residues. V dropped 7 bases and J dropped 1 base, with 8 bases sitting between them. The V gene's germline CDR1 is MNHNS and CDR2 SASEGT. CDR3 in amino acids: CASKGVSYEQYF. The CDR3 bases are TGTGCCAGCAAAGGAGTTTCCTACGAGCAGTACTTC.

The J gene is TRBJ1-1, the V gene TRBV29-1; tentatively, D is TRBD1 (6 bases). The CDR3 totals 12 residues. Germline V gene lookup returns CDR1 SQVTM and CDR2 ANQGSEA. The CDR3 DNA sequence: TGCAGGGCCGGGACACGGAACACTGAAGCTTTCTTT. It specifies CRAGTRNTEAFF.

The chain is built from TRBV6-1 and TRBJ2-2; TRBD1 matches 8 bases. Germline values: CDR1 MNHNS, CDR2 SASEGT. The CDR3 contains 14 residues. Trimming cost V 3 bases and J 6 bases; bases outside gene matches: 3. CDR3 protein: CASSEQGQAGELFF. The DNA for the CDR3 is TGTGCCAGCAGTGAGCAGGGACAGGCCGGGGAGCTGTTTTTT.

This clone was seen a handful of times. The chain couples TRBV4-1 to TRBJ2-2, with TRBD2 matching 8 bases. The junction had 10 bases not matched to a gene; V was cut back by 4 bases and J by 6 bases. CDR1 and CDR2 from the germline V gene are MGHRA and YSYEKL. CDR3 length: 16 residues. The CDR3 sequence is CASSLRTSHTPGELFF. The CDR3 DNA follows: TGCGCCAGCAGCCTTAGGACTAGCCACACCCCCGGGGAGCTGTTTTTT.

This clone was picked up a small number of times. The chain couples TRBV18 to TRBJ2-5; D ambiguous. This CDR3 has 13 residues. Deletions cut 2 bases from V and 0 bases from J, with 4 bases between. The germline CDR1 and CDR2 sequences are KGHSH and LQKENI. The CDR3 coding sequence is TGTGCCAGCTCACCAAGCCACCAAGAGACCCAGTACTTC. This encodes CASSPSHQETQYF.

The table lists this clone with a few counts. V and J are TRBV7-9 and TRBJ2-5, with no clear D. The CDR3 loop spans 14 amino acids. Trimming removed 3 bases from V and 4 bases from J, with 12 bases in between. The V gene's germline CDR1 is SEHNR and CDR2 FQNEAQ (reference sequence). CDR3 sequence (DNA): TGTGCCAGCAGCTTCAACGGCGGTAGAGAGACCCAGTACTTC. Translation: CASSFNGGRETQYF.

With respect to this clone: The sample carries other DNA sequences with the same CDR3. The chain carries TRBV18 and TRBJ2-5; D gene unclear. The germline V gene has CDR1 KGHSH and CDR2 LQKENI. Between the trimmed V and J ends, which lost 5 bases and 3 bases, there was a span of 13 bases. CDR3 length equals 14 residues. Written as DNA, the CDR3 is TGTGCCAGCTCAAGGTCGAGAGGTGAAGAGACCCAGTACTTC. Residues: CASSRSRGEETQYF.

The chain employs TRBV6-6 and TRBJ1-2; tentative D call: TRBD1 (5 bases). Trimming shortened V by 0 bases and J by 6 bases, and 11 bases separated the two germline ends. There are 14 residues in the CDR3. In germline, CDR1 is MNHNY, CDR2 SVGAGI (reference sequence). The CDR3: CASSYSAAGDGYTF. CDR3 sequence (DNA): TGTGCCAGCAGTTACTCCGCGGCGGGGGATGGCTACACCTTC.

This clone was counted only a few times. The chain couples TRBV25-1 to TRBJ2-7; D possibly corresponds to TRBD1 (7 bases). V lost 2 bases and J lost 5, with 16 bases in between. CDR3 length: 15 amino acids. Germline V gene data show CDR1 as MGHDK and CDR2 as SYGVNS. CDR3 in amino acids: CASSEGGRGVDEQYF. The DNA of the CDR3 is TGTGCCAGCAGTGAAGGCGGCAGGGGGGTCGACGAGCAGTACTTC.

The CDR3 reads CASRLTGENTEAFF. CDR3 nucleotides: TGTGCCAGCAGATTGACAGGGGAGAACACTGAAGCTTTCTTT. The V gene is TRBV6-6, the J gene TRBJ1-1; 8 bases are shared with TRBD1. Germline CDR1 MNHNY, CDR2 SVGAGI (reference sequence). V trimming: 6 bases; J trimming: 1 base; junction bases outside the gene matches: 4. The CDR3 covers 14 residues.

This clone was picked up a small number of times. The chain employs TRBV7-2 and TRBJ2-7; D is possibly TRBD1 (5 bases). V was clipped by 3 bases and J by 2 bases, with 8 bases between them. CDR1 and CDR2 from the germline V gene are SGHTA and FQGNSA. The CDR3 runs to 13 residues. CDR3 sequence reads: CASSLGRTYEQYF. Here the CDR3 DNA reads TGTGCCAGCAGCTTGGGGCGTACCTACGAGCAGTACTTC.

This clone was found a few times. The V call is TRBV9, the J call TRBJ2-1, with a possible D match to TRBD1 (6 bases). Germline CDR1 reads SGDLS; CDR2 reads YYNGEE. CDR3 length: 15 residues. Trimming left V 4 bases short and J 9 bases short, with 20 bases between. CDR3 coding DNA: TGTGCCAGCAGCCTCGGGGCAGGGGAGAGAGTTGAGCAGTTCTTC. It yields the protein CASSLGAGERVEQFF.

This clone was observed a few times. This sample also contains other DNA sequences that code for the same CDR3. This sequence joins TRBV7-3 and TRBJ1-2; 9 positions match TRBD1. Germline lookup yields CDR1 SGHTA and CDR2 FQGTGA. Trimming at V came to 3 bases and at J to 5 bases, leaving 1 base not matched to a gene. The CDR3 spans 13 residues. The CDR3 reads CASSLGQGYGYTF. The CDR3 nucleotides read TGTGCCAGCAGCTTGGGACAGGGATATGGCTACACCTTC.

The chain couples TRBV4-1 to TRBJ2-7; possible D gene TRBD2, 5 bases. Germline CDR1 MGHRA, CDR2 YSYEKL. The CDR3 totals 13 residues. The germline V and J ends were trimmed by 1 base and 7 bases, with 11 bases remaining between them. Here the CDR3 DNA reads TGCGCCAGCAGCCAAGGAGGGCGCGTGGAGCAGTACTTC. Translated: CASSQGGRVEQYF.

The sample holds a few counts of this clone. The gene calls are TRBV5-1 and TRBJ2-3; TRBD2 matches 8 bases. The CDR3 length is 16 residues. V was clipped by 0 bases and J by 3 bases; unmatched bases: 6. The germline V gene has CDR1 SGHRS and CDR2 YFSETQ. CDR3 in DNA: TGCGCCAGCAGCTTGGCCAGTAGCGGGATAACAGATACGCAGTATTTT. This translates into CASSLASSGITDTQYF.

This clone was picked up a small number of times. The V gene is TRBV27, the J gene TRBJ2-1, with 7 nucleotides matching TRBD2. Germline CDR1 is MNHEY and CDR2 is SMNVEV (reference sequence). CDR3 size: 15 residues. J gave up 4 bases and V 5 bases, and 8 bases lay outside the gene matches. CDR3 sequence: CASSARPSGYNEQFF. CDR3 in DNA: TGTGCCAGCAGTGCAAGGCCTAGCGGTTACAATGAGCAGTTCTTC.